Listed below are T cell receptor beta chains from one sample, sequenced in a study of shared clonotypes between healthy human individuals. Method: immunoSEQ multiplex PCR; TCRdb's copy keeps in-frame clones and lacks some. Among about 2 million clones listed, 95% were seen once. The sample was naive CD4+ T cells sorted from blood. The receptor set was obtained from a man younger than 35 in good health. Each CDR3 is given with its conserved first and last residue. A D gene is named only where the DNA matches it firmly. The size of a clone is reported for some rows only, either as once, few or many, or as a class for expanded clones.

clone size: -
J gene: TRBJ1-6
D gene: -
V gene: TRBV7-9
CDR3 protein: CASSAAGQGYSPLHF
CDR3 DNA: TGTGCCAGCAGCGCCGCGGGGCAGGGATATTCACCCCTCCACTTT

clone size: -
J gene: TRBJ2-7
D gene: -
V gene: TRBV19
CDR3 protein: CASRRGYEQYF
CDR3 DNA: TGTGCCAGTAGGAGGGGTTACGAGCAGTACTTC

clone size: -
J gene: TRBJ2-7
D gene: TRBD1
V gene: TRBV5-1
CDR3 protein: CASSLSGQGAHEQYF
CDR3 DNA: TGCGCCAGCAGCCTTTCGGGACAGGGGGCCCACGAGCAGTACTTC

clone size: -
J gene: TRBJ1-6
D gene: -
V gene: TRBV30
CDR3 protein: CAWSLRGASYNSPLHF
CDR3 DNA: TGTGCCTGGAGTCTGAGAGGGGCATCGTATAATTCACCCCTCCACTTT

clone size: -
J gene: TRBJ1-2
D gene: -
V gene: TRBV6-6
CDR3 protein: CASSYSGDFYGYTF
CDR3 DNA: TGTGCCAGCAGTTACTCCGGGGACTTCTATGGCTACACCTTC

clone size: -
J gene: TRBJ1-5
D gene: -
V gene: TRBV30
CDR3 protein: CAWRGGFNQPQHF
CDR3 DNA: TGTGCCTGGAGGGGGGGGTTCAATCAGCCCCAGCATTTT

clone size: once
J gene: TRBJ2-5
D gene: -
V gene: TRBV10-2
CDR3 protein: CASSESRLLETSPETQYF
CDR3 DNA: TGCGCCAGCAGTGAGTCGAGGCTCCTAGAAACCTCCCCGGAGACCCAGTACTTC

clone size: -
J gene: TRBJ2-7
D gene: -
V gene: TRBV30
CDR3 protein: CAWSAGRYEQYF
CDR3 DNA: TGTGCCTGGAGTGCCGGTAGATACGAGCAGTACTTC

clone size: -
J gene: TRBJ1-3
D gene: TRBD1
V gene: TRBV7-9
CDR3 protein: CASNSGTGENTIYF
CDR3 DNA: TGTGCCAGCAACTCCGGGACAGGGGAAAACACCATATATTTT

clone size: -
J gene: TRBJ1-2
D gene: TRBD1
V gene: TRBV5-1
CDR3 protein: CASSAWTGGTDGYTF
CDR3 DNA: TGCGCCAGCAGCGCCTGGACAGGGGGAACGGATGGCTACACCTTC

clone size: -
J gene: TRBJ1-2
D gene: -
V gene: TRBV5-1
CDR3 protein: CASSPVGANYGYTF
CDR3 DNA: TGCGCCAGCAGCCCAGTGGGAGCTAACTATGGCTACACCTTC

clone size: -
J gene: TRBJ2-1
D gene: -
V gene: TRBV9
CDR3 protein: CASSGDLGYNEQFF
CDR3 DNA: TGTGCCAGCAGCGGCGACCTGGGATACAATGAGCAGTTCTTC

clone size: -
J gene: TRBJ1-5
D gene: TRBD1
V gene: TRBV27
CDR3 protein: CASSQQGRNQPQHF
CDR3 DNA: TGTGCCAGCAGCCAACAGGGGAGAAATCAGCCCCAGCATTTT

clone size: -
J gene: TRBJ2-7
D gene: -
V gene: TRBV18
CDR3 protein: CASSPGGVEQYF
CDR3 DNA: TGTGCCAGCTCACCTGGAGGGGTAGAGCAGTACTTC

clone size: -
J gene: TRBJ2-7
D gene: TRBD1
V gene: TRBV10-3
CDR3 protein: CAIRPGGWVQQYF
CDR3 DNA: TGTGCCATCAGACCAGGGGGCTGGGTCCAGCAGTACTTC

clone size: -
J gene: TRBJ1-3
D gene: -
V gene: TRBV30
CDR3 protein: CAWSWIRGFSGNTIYF
CDR3 DNA: TGTGCCTGGTCGTGGATACGGGGTTTTTCTGGAAACACCATATATTTT

clone size: -
J gene: TRBJ2-3
D gene: -
V gene: TRBV5-6
CDR3 protein: CASSPSEKVMQYF
CDR3 DNA: TGTGCCAGCAGCCCTTCAGAGAAGGTGATGCAGTATTTT

clone size: -
J gene: TRBJ1-1
D gene: -
V gene: TRBV5-8
CDR3 protein: CASSFAEGLTEAFF
CDR3 DNA: TGTGCCAGCAGTTTTGCTGAGGGGCTGACTGAAGCTTTCTTT

clone size: -
J gene: TRBJ2-2
D gene: -
V gene: TRBV30
CDR3 protein: CAWSGQGTGELFF
CDR3 DNA: TGTGCCTGGAGTGGGCAGGGCACCGGGGAGCTGTTTTTT

clone size: -
J gene: TRBJ1-1
D gene: TRBD1
V gene: TRBV6-5
CDR3 protein: CASSYLTGGTEAFF
CDR3 DNA: TGTGCCAGCAGCTACCTGACAGGGGGCACTGAAGCTTTCTTT

clone size: -
J gene: TRBJ2-5
D gene: TRBD2
V gene: TRBV5-4
CDR3 protein: CASSQVAGGIQETQYF
CDR3 DNA: TGTGCCAGCAGCCAAGTAGCGGGAGGCATCCAAGAGACCCAGTACTTC

clone size: -
J gene: TRBJ2-1
D gene: -
V gene: TRBV6-1
CDR3 protein: CASSIQGEEQFF
CDR3 DNA: TGTGCCAGCAGTATCCAGGGAGAAGAGCAGTTCTTC

clone size: -
J gene: TRBJ2-7
D gene: TRBD2
V gene: TRBV10-3
CDR3 protein: CAISESGGGTDEQYF
CDR3 DNA: TGTGCCATCAGTGAGTCTGGCGGGGGGACCGACGAGCAGTACTTC

clone size: once
J gene: TRBJ2-7
D gene: -
V gene: TRBV28
CDR3 protein: CASSFRGHRYEQYF
CDR3 DNA: TGTGCCAGCAGTTTTCGAGGACACCGCTACGAGCAGTACTTC

clone size: -
J gene: TRBJ2-2
D gene: TRBD1
V gene: TRBV27
CDR3 protein: CASSLRLPRQGDGELFF
CDR3 DNA: TGTGCCAGCAGTCTCCGATTACCTCGACAGGGCGACGGGGAGCTGTTTTTT

clone size: -
J gene: TRBJ1-2
D gene: -
V gene: TRBV7-2
CDR3 protein: CASTKQGGYTF
CDR3 DNA: TGTGCCAGCACCAAGCAGGGGGGCTACACCTTC